This TCR beta chain was sequenced during a study of shared clonotypes between healthy human individuals. Study-wide points: Shared clonotypes across all four donors exceeded non-shared ones in generation probability. Generally, naive subsets (rather than memory subsets) showed larger estimated richness.

Sequencing was performed with immunoSEQ multiplex PCR; in TCRdb, only in-frame clones are kept and a portion is missing. The sample contains about 2,500,000 clones, approximately 92% of which appear only once. The germline V and J ends were trimmed by 1 base and 5 bases, with 5 bases remaining between them. The CDR3 is 12 residues long. The germline V gene has CDR1 MGHRA and CDR2 YSYEKL. Healthy and HIV-negative, the adult donors had no recent acute infections or vaccinations. Every contributor of samples was a Caucasian grown-up residing in Nashville, Tennessee. In the case of this clone: What it binds is not known.

The gene calls are TRBV4-1 and TRBJ2-5; the D is unclear. This clonotype was obtained from a man younger than 35 in good health. Sequencing was carried out using naive CD4+ T cells sorted from blood. Subset denoted: CD45RA+ positively selected. CDR3 loop: CASSQVEETQYF. CDR3 nucleotides: TGCGCCAGCAGCCAAGTAGAGGAGACCCAGTACTTC.